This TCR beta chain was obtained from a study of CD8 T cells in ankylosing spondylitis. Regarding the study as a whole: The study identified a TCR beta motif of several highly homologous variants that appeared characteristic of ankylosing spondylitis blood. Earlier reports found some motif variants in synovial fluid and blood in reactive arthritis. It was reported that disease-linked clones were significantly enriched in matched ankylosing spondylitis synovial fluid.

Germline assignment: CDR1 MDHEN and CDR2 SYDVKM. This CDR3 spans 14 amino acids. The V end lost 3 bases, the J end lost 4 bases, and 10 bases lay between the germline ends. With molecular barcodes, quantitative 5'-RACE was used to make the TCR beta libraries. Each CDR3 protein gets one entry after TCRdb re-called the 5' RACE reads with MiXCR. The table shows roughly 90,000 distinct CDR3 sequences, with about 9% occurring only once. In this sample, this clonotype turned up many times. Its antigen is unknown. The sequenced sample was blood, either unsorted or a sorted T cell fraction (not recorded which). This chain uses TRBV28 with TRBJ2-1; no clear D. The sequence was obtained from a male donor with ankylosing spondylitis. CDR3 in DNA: TGTGCCAGCAGTTTGGGTAGAAAATACAATGAGCAGTTCTTC. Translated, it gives CASSLGRKYNEQFF.